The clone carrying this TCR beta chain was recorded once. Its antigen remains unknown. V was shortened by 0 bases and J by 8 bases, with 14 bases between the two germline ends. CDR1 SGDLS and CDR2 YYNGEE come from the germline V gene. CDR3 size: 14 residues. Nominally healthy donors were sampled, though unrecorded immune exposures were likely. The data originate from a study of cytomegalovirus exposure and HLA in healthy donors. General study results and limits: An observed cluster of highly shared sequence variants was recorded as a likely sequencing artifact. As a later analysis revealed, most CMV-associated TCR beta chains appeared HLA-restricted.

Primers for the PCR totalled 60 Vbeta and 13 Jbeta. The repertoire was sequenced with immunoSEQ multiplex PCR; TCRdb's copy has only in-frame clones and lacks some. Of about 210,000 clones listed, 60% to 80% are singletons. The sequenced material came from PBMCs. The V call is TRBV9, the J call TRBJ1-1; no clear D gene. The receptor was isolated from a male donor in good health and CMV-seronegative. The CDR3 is CASSVGSLRAEAFF. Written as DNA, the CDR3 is TGTGCCAGCAGCGTAGGGTCGTTGAGGGCAGAAGCTTTCTTT.